This TCR beta chain was found in a study of cytomegalovirus exposure and HLA in healthy donors. Points on this clone: Its antigen remains unknown. Other nucleotide sequences from this sample produce the same CDR3.

The CDR3 is 14 amino acids. CDR1 and CDR2 (germline): LNHDA, SQIVND (reference sequence). V lost 5 bases to trimming and J lost 3 bases; unmatched junction nucleotides: 3. 60 Vbeta and 13 Jbeta primers were used in PCR. Here immunoSEQ multiplex PCR was the method, and the copy in TCRdb shows in-frame clones only, minus some. The ten top clones account for 0.7% to 0.8%, within a sample of over 150,000 clones. Study outcomes and limitations: In a later analysis, parvovirus B19, influenza, CMV and Epstein-Barr virus appeared linked to several top co-occurrence clusters. The Asian-associated ancestry cluster reportedly had fewer N-insertions than the approximately 670-donor mean in a later analysis. An observed cluster of highly shared sequence variants was recorded as a likely sequencing artifact. A later analysis linked a missense variant in DCLRE1C to the trimming of TCR beta V and J genes.

The TCR originated in a boy aged 5-17 years in good health and CMV-seronegative. The chain employs TRBV19 and TRBJ2-3; the match to TRBD2 covers 9 bases. What was sequenced was PBMCs. CDR3 bases: TGTGCCAGTAGTGGGCTAGCGGGGACAGATACGCAGTATTTT. Amino acids: CASSGLAGTDTQYF.